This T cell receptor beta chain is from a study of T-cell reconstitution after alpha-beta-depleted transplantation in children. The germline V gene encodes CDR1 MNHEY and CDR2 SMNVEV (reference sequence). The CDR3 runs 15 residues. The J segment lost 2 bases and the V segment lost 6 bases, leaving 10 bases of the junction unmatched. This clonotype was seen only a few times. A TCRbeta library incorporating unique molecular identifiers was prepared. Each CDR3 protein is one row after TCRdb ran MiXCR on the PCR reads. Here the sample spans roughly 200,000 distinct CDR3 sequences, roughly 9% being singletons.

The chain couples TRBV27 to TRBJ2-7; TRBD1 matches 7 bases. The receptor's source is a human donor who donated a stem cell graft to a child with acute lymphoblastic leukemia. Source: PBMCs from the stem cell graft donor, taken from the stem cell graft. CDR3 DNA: TGTGCCAGCAGCCTCCAGGGCAGGGGGACCTACGAGCAGTACTTC. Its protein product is CASSLQGRGTYEQYF.